This T cell receptor (beta chain) was observed in a study of metastatic and nonmetastatic thyroid tumors. Study at large: Repertoires from malignant and benign thyroid patients were compared across blood and tumor or nodule tissue.

Study-level points and caveats: Benign nodules were reported to have significantly lower TCR beta diversity than malignant thyroid tumors, in blood and tumor.

In this sample, this clone turned up many times. The antigen is unknown. Treatment of any kind had been given to no patient before thyroid surgery. In the study's own analysis: Clinicopathological groups of papillary thyroid cancer showed CDR3 differences that were used to build a distant-metastasis classifier. TCRdb re-called clones from the PCR reads using MiXCR. TCRdb, not the original authors, processed these V and J calls. Of roughly 72,000 clones listed, about 17% are singletons. Input material: blood. This clonotype was obtained from a female donor with papillary thyroid cancer or a benign thyroid nodule (not recorded which). Some clones in this sample may be carry-over from other donors' samples.

The CDR3 nucleotides are TGCGCCAGCAGCTTGTCCCTTAACTACGGGGAGCTGTTTTTT. Its protein product is CASSLSLNYGELFF. J is TRBJ2-2 and V is TRBV5-1; no firm D call. There are 14 residues in the CDR3. V was cut by 1 base and J by 7 bases, with 11 bases left in between. Looked up from germline, CDR1 is SGHRS and CDR2 is YFSETQ.